These 14 T cell receptor beta chains came from one sample sequenced in a study of human T cells and chemical hapten exposure. Regarding time point: pre-sensitization, week 0. Treatment here: therapeutic diphenylcyclopropenone sensitization with weekly scalp DPC. TCRdb reprocessed the RACE reads via MiXCR and lists one record per CDR3 protein. The table records around 120,000 distinct CDR3 sequences, approximately 13% of them present only once. The material was whole blood, obtained in connection with sensitization to the hapten diphenylcyclopropenone (DPC). These receptors all come from a woman younger than 30 with alopecia areata. Some clones in this sample may be carry-over from other donors' samples.

This clonotype was observed a few times. The gene calls are TRBV20-1 and TRBJ1-1, with TRBD1 matching over 7 bases. There are 13 residues in the CDR3. Germline CDR1 DFQATT, CDR2 SNEGSKA (reference sequence). The junction had 10 bases not matched to a gene; V was cut back by 6 bases and J by 6 bases. CDR3 sequence: CSANQGGRAEAFF. CDR3 DNA sequence: TGCAGTGCAAATCAGGGGGGGAGGGCTGAAGCTTTCTTT.

The V gene is TRBV5-8, the J gene TRBJ2-1; D is unclear. From germline, CDR1 is SGHTS and CDR2 YDEGEE. Deletions cut 1 base from V and 8 bases from J, with 4 bases between. This CDR3 has 11 residues. The CDR3 DNA follows: TGTGCCAGCAGCTTGTACTATGAGCAGTTCTTC. It is translated as CASSLYYEQFF.

The CDR3 reads CASISPDSYEQYF. The DNA for the CDR3 is TGTGCCAGCATCAGCCCGGACTCCTACGAGCAGTACTTC. The genes are TRBV27 and TRBJ2-7; D unclear. This CDR3 spans 13 amino acids. Trimming stripped 7 bases from V and 0 bases from J, with 10 bases between. Per germline, CDR1 MNHEY and CDR2 SMNVEV (reference sequence).

This clonotype was found a few times. The chain uses TRBV6-2 or TRBV6-3 and TRBJ2-5; 7 nucleotides align to TRBD1. This CDR3 is built from 14 residues. Trimming at V came to 2 bases and at J to 5 bases, leaving 5 bases not matched to a gene. The germline V gene encodes CDR1 MNHEY and CDR2 SVGEGT. CDR3 nucleotides: TGTGCCAGCAGTTACGACAGGGTGGGTGAGACCCAGTACTTC. Its translation is CASSYDRVGETQYF.

This clonotype has only a few counts. The chain has TRBV10-2 and TRBJ1-6, with 7 nucleotides matching TRBD1. Per the germline V gene, CDR1 is WSHSY and CDR2 is SAAADI. Trimming removed 4 bases from V and 7 bases from J; junction bases left unmatched: 4. This CDR3 contains 14 residues. The CDR3 bases are TGCGCCAGCAGTGGAGGACAGGCGAATTCACCCCTCCACTTT. Protein product: CASSGGQANSPLHF.

The chain combines TRBV10-2 with TRBJ1-1; 7 bases map to TRBD1. This CDR3 is 12 amino acids long. Germline-derived CDR1 and CDR2 are WSHSY and SAAADI. Trimming removed 5 bases from V and 8 bases from J; junction bases left unmatched: 5. The CDR3 DNA is TGCGCCAGCAGTTGGGGGACAGCGGAAGCTTTCTTT. Encoded protein: CASSWGTAEAFF.

This clonotype came up a few times. The CDR3, as DNA: TGTGCCAGCAGCGAACCAGGTCCTCGTCCCCAGCATTTT. Its translation is CASSEPGPRPQHF. The V call is TRBV28, the J call TRBJ1-5; D uncertain. The CDR3 consists of 13 residues. CDR1 and CDR2 from the germline V gene are MDHEN and SYDVKM. Trimming removed 6 bases at V and 10 bases at J, with 16 bases between.

The chain uses TRBV5-1 and TRBJ2-2; a possible D gene is TRBD1 (6 bases). Trimming shortened V by 0 bases and J by 3 bases, and 6 bases separated the two germline ends. The CDR3 is 14 residues long. Per germline, CDR1 SGHRS and CDR2 YFSETQ. CDR3 in DNA: TGCGCCAGCAGCTTGGACAGGGACACCGGGGAGCTGTTTTTT. The encoded protein is CASSLDRDTGELFF.

The V gene is TRBV7-9, the J gene TRBJ2-3; the D gene could be TRBD1 or TRBD2 (5 bases each). V lost 4 bases to trimming and J lost 6 bases, with 23 bases between them. The CDR3 loop spans 17 amino acids. CDR1 is SEHNR, CDR2 FQNEAQ, per germline (reference sequence). The CDR3 loop is CASSSTLTLGRPDTQYF. CDR3 bases: TGTGCCAGCAGCTCAACCCTCACTTTGGGACGTCCGGATACGCAGTATTTT.

This clonotype was detected only a few times. This chain links TRBV3-1 with TRBJ1-1; D is unclear. The CDR3 is 14 residues long. V gave up 6 bases and J gave up 2 bases, with 13 bases separating them. Germline assignment: CDR1 LGHDT and CDR2 YNNKEL (reference sequence). The CDR3, as DNA: TGTGCCAGCAGTCTCAGTTTATCTAACACTGAAGCTTTCTTT. Translating it yields CASSLSLSNTEAFF.

This clonotype was detected a few times. The gene calls are TRBV12-3 or TRBV12-4 and TRBJ2-1; weak D call: TRBD1 (5 bases). CDR3 length: 16 amino acids. Trimming pared 6 bases from V and 0 bases from J, leaving 15 bases between. CDR3 DNA: TGTGCCAGCAGCCCTACCAGGGCCTTCTCCTACAATGAGCAGTTCTTC. This codes for CASSPTRAFSYNEQFF.

This clonotype was counted a few times. V and J are TRBV18 and TRBJ1-2, with TRBD1 matching over 8 bases. Germline CDR1 reads KGHSH; CDR2 reads LQKENI. The CDR3 has 17 residues. The V and J ends lost 6 bases and 6 bases, in that order; junction bases with no gene match: 18. The CDR3 region has the DNA TGTGCCAGCTCTCCGTCGGGACAGGAGTACTTTTTTGATGGCTACACCTTC. This codes for CASSPSGQEYFFDGYTF.

Points on this clonotype: This may arise from a read error, as a much more abundant clone is one base away. The chain employs TRBV7-6 and TRBJ1-1, with a weak D call TRBD1 (6 bases). CDR3 size: 15 residues. The germline V gene encodes CDR1 SGHVS and CDR2 FNYEAQ. CDR3 coding DNA: TGTGCCAACAGCTTAGCAGGGCAGGGGAGCACTGAAGCTTTCTTT. Protein: CANSLAGQGSTEAFF.

This clonotype was counted only a few times. CDR3 in amino acids: CASTPRLSTDTQYF. DNA for the CDR3: TGTGCCAGCACCCCCCGGCTGAGCACAGATACGCAGTATTTT. The chain has TRBV7-2 and TRBJ2-3; D call uncertain. This CDR3 region has 14 residues. Per the germline V gene, CDR1 is SGHTA and CDR2 is FQGNSA. V was shortened by 7 bases and J by 0 bases, with 11 bases between the two germline ends.